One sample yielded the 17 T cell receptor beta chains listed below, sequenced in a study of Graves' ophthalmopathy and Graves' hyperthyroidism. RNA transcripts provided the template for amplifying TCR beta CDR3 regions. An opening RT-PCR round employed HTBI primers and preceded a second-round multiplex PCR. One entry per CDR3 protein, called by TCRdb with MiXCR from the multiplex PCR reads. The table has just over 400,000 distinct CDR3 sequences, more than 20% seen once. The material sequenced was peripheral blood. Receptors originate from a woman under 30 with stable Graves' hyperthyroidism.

This CDR3 is CASSFSTGTEQYF. Here the CDR3 DNA reads TGTGCCAGCAGTTTTTCAACAGGGACCGAGCAGTACTTC. The chain uses TRBV28 and TRBJ2-7; D is perhaps TRBD1 (6 bases). Germline V CDR1 and CDR2: MDHEN, SYDVKM. The CDR3 consists of 13 residues. V gave up 3 bases and J gave up 6 bases, with 12 bases separating them.

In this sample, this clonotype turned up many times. CDR3 bases: TGCGCCGTGTTGAGGGGCCCTAGCAATCAGCCCCAGCATTTT. Translating it yields CAVLRGPSNQPQHF. The chain has TRBV20-1 and TRBJ1-5; a possible D gene is TRBD1 (5 bases). The CDR3 spans 14 residues. Germline V gives CDR1 DFQATT, CDR2 SNEGSKA (reference sequence).

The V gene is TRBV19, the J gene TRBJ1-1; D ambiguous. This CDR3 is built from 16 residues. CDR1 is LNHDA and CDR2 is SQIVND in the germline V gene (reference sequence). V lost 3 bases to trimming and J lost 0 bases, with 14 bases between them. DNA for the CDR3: TGTGCCAGTAGTATGGAGGCGGCAAGCATGAACACTGAAGCTTTCTTT. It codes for CASSMEAASMNTEAFF.

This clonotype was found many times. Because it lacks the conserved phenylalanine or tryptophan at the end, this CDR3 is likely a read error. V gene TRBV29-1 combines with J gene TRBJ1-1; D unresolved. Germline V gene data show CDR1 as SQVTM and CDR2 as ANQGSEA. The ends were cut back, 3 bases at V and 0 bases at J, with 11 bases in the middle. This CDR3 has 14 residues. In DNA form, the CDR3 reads TGCAGCGTTGACCATCAGCTATTGAACACTGAAGCTTTCTCT. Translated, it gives CSVDHQLLNTEAFS.

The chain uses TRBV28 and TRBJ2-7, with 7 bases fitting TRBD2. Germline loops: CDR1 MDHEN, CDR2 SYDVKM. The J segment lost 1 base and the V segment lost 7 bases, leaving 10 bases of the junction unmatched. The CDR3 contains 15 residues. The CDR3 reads CASISAGVGSYEQYF. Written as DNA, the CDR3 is TGTGCCAGCATCAGTGCGGGAGTCGGGTCCTACGAGCAGTACTTC.

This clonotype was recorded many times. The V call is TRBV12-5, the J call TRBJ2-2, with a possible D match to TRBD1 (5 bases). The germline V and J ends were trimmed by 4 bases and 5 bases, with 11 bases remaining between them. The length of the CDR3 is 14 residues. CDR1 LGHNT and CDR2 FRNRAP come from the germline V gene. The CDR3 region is CASGSSGATGELFF. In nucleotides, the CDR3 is TGTGCTAGTGGTTCTAGTGGGGCGACCGGGGAGCTGTTTTTT.

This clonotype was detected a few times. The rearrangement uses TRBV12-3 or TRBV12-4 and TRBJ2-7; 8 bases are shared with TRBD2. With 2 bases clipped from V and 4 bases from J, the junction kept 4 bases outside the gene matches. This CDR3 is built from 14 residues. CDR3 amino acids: CASSLPGGIYEQYF. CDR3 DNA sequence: TGTGCCAGCAGTTTACCGGGAGGGATATACGAGCAGTACTTC.

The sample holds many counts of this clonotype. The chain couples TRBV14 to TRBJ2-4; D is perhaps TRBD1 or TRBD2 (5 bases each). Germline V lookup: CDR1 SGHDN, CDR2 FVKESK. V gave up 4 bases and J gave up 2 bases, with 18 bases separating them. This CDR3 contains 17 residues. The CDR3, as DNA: TGTGCCAGCAGCCCCTTCCCAGGGATGGGACCCAAAAACATTCAGTACTTC. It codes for CASSPFPGMGPKNIQYF.

Here the CDR3 DNA reads TGCAGCGTCTTTGTACCCGGACAGGGGGCGCGTCGTGGCTACACCTTC. Translation: CSVFVPGQGARRGYTF. The rearrangement links TRBV29-1 to TRBJ1-2; 11 nucleotides agree with TRBD1. The ends lost 6 bases at V and 7 bases at J; junction bases unmatched: 16. The CDR3 loop spans 16 amino acids. Germline CDR1 SQVTM, CDR2 ANQGSEA.

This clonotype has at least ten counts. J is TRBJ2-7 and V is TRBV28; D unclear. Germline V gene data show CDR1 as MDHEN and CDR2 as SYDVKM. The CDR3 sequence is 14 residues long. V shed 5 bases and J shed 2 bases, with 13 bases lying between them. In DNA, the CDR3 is TGTGCCAGCAGTGCAGACCATACTACCTACGAGCAGTACTTC. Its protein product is CASSADHTTYEQYF.

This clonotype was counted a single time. The CDR3 loop reads CAWSVGLAGEETQYF. The CDR3 coding sequence is TGTGCCTGGAGTGTAGGGCTAGCGGGGGAAGAGACCCAGTACTTC. The chain joins TRBV30 to TRBJ2-5; 10 bases are shared with TRBD2. With 0 bases clipped from V and 3 bases from J, the junction kept 4 bases outside the gene matches. Looked up from germline, CDR1 is GTSNPN and CDR2 is SVGIG (reference sequence). The length of the CDR3 is 15 residues.

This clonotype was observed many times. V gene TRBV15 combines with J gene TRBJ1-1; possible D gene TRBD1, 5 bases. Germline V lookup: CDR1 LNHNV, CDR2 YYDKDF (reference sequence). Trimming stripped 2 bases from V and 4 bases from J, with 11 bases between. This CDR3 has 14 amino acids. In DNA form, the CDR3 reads TGTGCCACCAGCAGACCGATTAGGGGCACTGAAGCTTTCTTT. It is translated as CATSRPIRGTEAFF.

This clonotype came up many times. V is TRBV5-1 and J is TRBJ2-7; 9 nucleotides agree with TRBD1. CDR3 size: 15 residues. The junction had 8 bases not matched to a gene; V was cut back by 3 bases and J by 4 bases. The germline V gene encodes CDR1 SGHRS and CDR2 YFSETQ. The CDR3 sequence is CASSWGTGGGYEQYF. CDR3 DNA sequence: TGCGCCAGCAGCTGGGGAACAGGGGGCGGGTACGAGCAGTACTTC.

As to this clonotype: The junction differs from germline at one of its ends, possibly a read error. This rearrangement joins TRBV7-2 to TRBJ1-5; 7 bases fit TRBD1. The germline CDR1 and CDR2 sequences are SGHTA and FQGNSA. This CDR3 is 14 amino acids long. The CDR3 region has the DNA TGTGCCAGCAGCCTTCGGACAGGCAAGCAGCCCCAGCATTTT. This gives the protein CASSLRTGKQPQHF.

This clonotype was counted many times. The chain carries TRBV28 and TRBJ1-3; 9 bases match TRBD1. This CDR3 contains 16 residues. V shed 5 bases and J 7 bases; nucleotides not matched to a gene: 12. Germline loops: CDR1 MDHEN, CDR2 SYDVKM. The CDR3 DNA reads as TGTGCCAGCAGTCCATCCCCCGGGACAGGGTGGAACACCATATATTTT. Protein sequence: CASSPSPGTGWNTIYF.

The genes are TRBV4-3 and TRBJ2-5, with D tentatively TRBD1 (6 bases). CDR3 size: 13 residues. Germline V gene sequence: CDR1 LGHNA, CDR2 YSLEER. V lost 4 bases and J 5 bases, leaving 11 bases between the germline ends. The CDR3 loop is CASSPQGWETQYF. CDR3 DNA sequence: TGCGCCAGCAGCCCACAGGGTTGGGAGACCCAGTACTTC.

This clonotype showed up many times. CDR3 DNA: TGTGCCAGCAGCGCCTATGATGCCGGGACAGGGTTAGCTTTCTTT. It is translated as CASSAYDAGTGLAFF. V usage is TRBV7-9 and J usage is TRBJ1-1; 9 positions agree with TRBD1. The germline V gene has CDR1 SEHNR and CDR2 FQNEAQ (reference sequence). The V gene end was trimmed by 5 bases and the J gene end by 10 bases; junction bases not matched to a gene: 14. The CDR3 contains 15 residues.